The 24 T cell receptor beta chains below all came from one sample that was sequenced in a study of blood T cell repertoires in COVID-19. Here immunoSEQ multiplex PCR was the method, and the copy in TCRdb shows in-frame clones only, minus some. Of about 220,000 clones listed, more than 70% are singletons. Specimen: peripheral blood. The receptor set was obtained from a woman of 80 years or more with acute or convalescent COVID-19.

The rearrangement joins TRBV3-1 (or the pseudogene TRBV3-2) to TRBJ1-3; D remains ambiguous. Trimming stripped 0 bases from V and 4 bases from J, with 10 bases between. Germline lookup yields CDR1 LGHDT and CDR2 YNNKEL (reference sequence). The CDR3 runs 15 residues. CDR3 region: CASSQELYWGNTIYF. The CDR3 coding sequence is TGTGCCAGCAGCCAAGAACTATATTGGGGAAACACCATATATTTT.

The chain carries TRBV11-1 and TRBJ1-2; a possible D gene is TRBD1 (5 bases). Trimming took off 6 bases at V and 1 base at J, with 12 bases between the two ends. Germline V lookup: CDR1 SGHAT, CDR2 FQDESV (reference sequence). The CDR3 runs 14 residues. This chain's CDR3 is CASRPPGFNYGYTF. CDR3 nucleotides: TGTGCCAGCAGGCCTCCAGGGTTTAACTATGGCTACACCTTC.

The chain recombines TRBV5-1 with TRBJ2-5, with 8 bases aligning to TRBD1. CDR1 and CDR2 from the germline V gene are SGHRS and YFSETQ. The CDR3 consists of 15 residues. Unmatched junction bases numbered 6, after V lost 1 base and J lost 4 bases. As DNA, the CDR3 is TGCGCCAGCAGCTTGACAGGGGGTCCTTCAGAGACCCAGTACTTC. As protein: CASSLTGGPSETQYF.

V gene TRBV5-1 combines with J gene TRBJ1-4; D perhaps matches TRBD1 (6 bases). Trimming took off 3 bases at V and 7 bases at J, with 13 bases between the two ends. Germline CDR1 SGHRS, CDR2 YFSETQ. The length of the CDR3 is 14 residues. Here the CDR3 reads CASSSQGRGEKLFF. Here the CDR3 DNA reads TGCGCCAGCAGCTCACAGGGAAGAGGTGAAAAACTGTTTTTT.

This clone was recorded at least ten times. The J gene is TRBJ1-2, the V gene TRBV7-2, with 10 bases aligning to TRBD1. This CDR3 has 16 amino acids. Trimming took 3 bases from V and 9 from J; bases not matched to a gene: 13. Germline CDR1 is SGHTA and CDR2 is FQGNSA. The CDR3 nucleotides read TGTGCCAGCAGCTTCCTCGGACAGGGGGTGCGTCGTAGCTACACCTTC. Its translation: CASSFLGQGVRRSYTF. The full variable domain, in which reference TRBV7-2 and TRBJ1-2 provide the parts outside the CDR3, is GAGVSQSPSNKVTEKGKDVELRCDPISGHTALYWYRQSLGQGLEFLIYFQGNSAPDKSGLPSDRFSAERTGGSVSTLTIQRTQQEDSAVYLCASSFLGQGVRRSYTFGSGTRLTVV.

The chain combines TRBV7-2 with TRBJ1-1; D is undetermined. The germline gives CDR1 SGHTA, CDR2 FQGNSA. Trimming removed 2 bases at V and 7 bases at J, with 17 bases between. The CDR3 contains 15 residues. This CDR3 is CASSLPPTGANEAFF. The DNA of the CDR3 is TGTGCCAGCAGCTTACCCCCGACGGGAGCCAATGAAGCTTTCTTT.

In this sample, this clone turned up a few times. V is TRBV5-4 and J is TRBJ1-6; TRBD1 matches 7 bases. Trimming took 1 base from V and 3 from J; bases not matched to a gene: 4. CDR1 SGHNT and CDR2 YYREEE come from the germline V gene (reference sequence). The CDR3 runs to 16 residues. The CDR3: CASSLFQGGYNSPLHF. For the CDR3, the DNA is TGTGCCAGCAGCTTGTTTCAGGGGGGCTATAATTCACCCCTCCACTTT.

The CDR3 DNA follows: TGCAGTCGAAGACGAGGGGAGACCCAGTACTTC. As protein: CSRRRGETQYF. The chain has TRBV20-1 and TRBJ2-5; maybe TRBD2 (5 bases). Trimming took 8 bases from V and 5 from J, leaving 12 bases between them. Germline V gene data show CDR1 as DFQATT and CDR2 as SNEGSKA (reference sequence). The CDR3 is 11 residues long.

J is TRBJ1-1 and V is TRBV6-5; TRBD1 might be the D (6 bases). The V gene's germline CDR1 is MNHEY and CDR2 SVGAGI. CDR3 size: 14 residues. V was trimmed by 6 bases and J by 4 bases, leaving 15 bases between them. The CDR3 DNA reads TGTGCCAGCAGGCCGGGACAAACACCCACTGAAGCTTTCTTT. As protein: CASRPGQTPTEAFF.

The chain links TRBV7-9 to TRBJ1-2; D remains unclear. Germline lookup yields CDR1 SEHNR and CDR2 FQNEAQ (reference sequence). V lost 5 bases to trimming and J lost 4 bases, with 20 bases between them. The CDR3 covers 16 residues. For the CDR3, the DNA is TGTGCCAGCAGCAACGCAGTAGGAGGATTGGCCTATGGCTACACCTTC. Translated, it gives CASSNAVGGLAYGYTF. The full variable domain, rest sourced from reference TRBV7-9 and TRBJ1-2, is DTGVSQNPRHKITKRGQNVTFRCDPISEHNRLYWYRQTLGQGPEFLTYFQNEAQLEKSRLLSDRFSAERPKGSFSTLEIQRTEQGDSAMYLCASSNAVGGLAYGYTFGSGTRLTVV.

V and J are TRBV6-1 and TRBJ1-2, with D hard to call. In germline, CDR1 is MNHNS, CDR2 SASEGT. The CDR3 runs to 15 residues. V lost 0 bases, J lost 4 bases, and 12 bases lay in between. CDR3 in amino acids: CASSEAPGGPYGYTF. The DNA of the CDR3 is TGTGCCAGCAGTGAAGCGCCCGGAGGGCCCTATGGCTACACCTTC.

The chain links TRBV6-6 to TRBJ2-7, with a tentative D call TRBD1 (5 bases). CDR1 and CDR2 from the germline V gene are MNHNY and SVGAGI (reference sequence). Trimming took off 6 bases at V and 4 bases at J, with 13 bases between the two ends. This CDR3 has 13 amino acids. This chain's CDR3 is CASSLRQTYEQYF. The CDR3 nucleotides are TGTGCCAGCAGCCTCAGACAGACGTACGAGCAGTACTTC.

This chain links TRBV9 with TRBJ1-1, with D unclear. The CDR3 covers 15 residues. Between the trimmed V and J ends, which lost 4 bases and 0 bases, there was a span of 13 bases. The germline V gene has CDR1 SGDLS and CDR2 YYNGEE. In nucleotides, the CDR3 is TGTGCCAGCAGCCCCATCCTCGGGGTGAACACTGAAGCTTTCTTT. Residues: CASSPILGVNTEAFF.

This clone occurred a few times. The chain joins TRBV3-1 (or the pseudogene TRBV3-2) to TRBJ2-3; 11 bases agree with TRBD2. Looked up from germline, CDR1 is LGHDT and CDR2 is YNNKEL (reference sequence). Losses at the gene ends were 4 bases for V and 0 bases for J; bases not matched to a gene: 9. The CDR3 consists of 18 residues. DNA of the CDR3: TGTGCCAGCAGCCGTAGCCGGACTAGCGGGTCTAGCACAGATACGCAGTATTTT. Its translation: CASSRSRTSGSSTDTQYF.

This clone was seen ten or more times. V is TRBV24-1 and J is TRBJ1-5; 9 bases match TRBD1. Trimming at V came to 9 bases and at J to 3 bases, leaving 5 bases not matched to a gene. The CDR3 runs 14 residues. Looked up from germline, CDR1 is KGHDR and CDR2 is SFDVKD. The CDR3 DNA sequence: TGTGCCACCTGGACAGGGGACCTCAATCAGCCCCAGCATTTT. Its protein product is CATWTGDLNQPQHF.

The chain couples TRBV6-1 to TRBJ1-2; 10 nucleotides agree with TRBD1. Germline lookup yields CDR1 MNHNS and CDR2 SASEGT. The CDR3 runs 14 residues. Germline trimming cut 2 bases from V and 6 bases from J; bases unmatched to any gene: 3. The CDR3 here is CASSERGQGDGYTF. The CDR3 DNA follows: TGTGCCAGCAGTGAACGAGGACAGGGGGATGGCTACACCTTC.

This clone was observed a handful of times. As DNA, the CDR3 is TGCGCCAGCAGCCCGGGACTGACCTCCTACAATGAGCAGTTCTTC. Translated: CASSPGLTSYNEQFF. This chain connects TRBV5-1 to TRBJ2-1, with a tentative D call TRBD2 (6 bases). The CDR3 loop spans 15 amino acids. The ends were cut back, 4 bases at V and 0 bases at J, with 11 bases in the middle. Germline loops: CDR1 SGHRS, CDR2 YFSETQ.

Written as DNA, the CDR3 is TGTGCCAGCAGCCCCCCCGGGACAGGGATCTTCCACGAGCAGTACTTC. Translating it yields CASSPPGTGIFHEQYF. The chain joins TRBV7-9 to TRBJ2-7; 9 positions agree with TRBD1. Germline V lookup: CDR1 SEHNR, CDR2 FQNEAQ (reference sequence). With 5 bases clipped from V and 5 bases from J, the junction kept 13 bases outside the gene matches. The CDR3 has 16 amino acids. Looking up the rest from reference TRBV7-9 and TRBJ2-7 gives the full variable domain: DTGVSQNPRHKITKRGQNVTFRCDPISEHNRLYWYRQTLGQGPEFLTYFQNEAQLEKSRLLSDRFSAERPKGSFSTLEIQRTEQGDSAMYLCASSPPGTGIFHEQYFGPGTRLTVT.

V usage is TRBV29-1 and J usage is TRBJ2-2; 8 nucleotides line up with TRBD1. The CDR3 runs to 15 residues. Germline V gene lookup returns CDR1 SQVTM and CDR2 ANQGSEA. V dropped 7 bases and J dropped 2; count of bases not matched to a gene: 9. This chain's CDR3 is CSAHGPGGNTGELFF. DNA of the CDR3: TGCAGCGCTCACGGGCCAGGGGGCAACACCGGGGAGCTGTTTTTT.

V and J are TRBV7-9 and TRBJ1-2; 10 bases are a match to TRBD1. Germline lookup yields CDR1 SEHNR and CDR2 FQNEAQ (reference sequence). Germline trimming cut 3 bases from V and 7 bases from J; bases unmatched to any gene: 11. The CDR3 length is 16 residues. CDR3 in DNA: TGTGCCAGCAGCTTTTCCGGGACAGGGGTTTACTCTGGCTACACCTTC. Amino acid sequence: CASSFSGTGVYSGYTF.

The chain is built from TRBV7-2 and TRBJ2-3, with 8 bases matching TRBD2. V shed 8 bases, J shed 2 bases, and the junction held 3 bases outside the gene matches. The germline CDR1 and CDR2 sequences are SGHTA and FQGNSA. CDR3 length: 13 residues. This chain's CDR3 is CASAGGITDTQYF. The CDR3 DNA follows: TGTGCCAGCGCGGGGGGAATCACAGATACGCAGTATTTT. Using reference TRBV7-2 and TRBJ2-3 for the parts outside the CDR3, the full variable domain is GAGVSQSPSNKVTEKGKDVELRCDPISGHTALYWYRQSLGQGLEFLIYFQGNSAPDKSGLPSDRFSAERTGGSVSTLTIQRTQQEDSAVYLCASAGGITDTQYFGPGTRLTVL.

This clone was seen once. The chain has TRBV2 and TRBJ1-1; 7 positions agree with TRBD1. V trimming: 3 bases; J trimming: 14 bases; junction bases outside the gene matches: 6. This CDR3 has 11 residues. CDR1 and CDR2 (germline): SNHLY, FYNNEI. The CDR3 sequence: CASSDRPGQFF. The CDR3 nucleotides read TGTGCCAGCAGTGACAGACCGGGACAGTTCTTT.

This chain uses TRBV19 with TRBJ1-2; 7 nucleotides agree with TRBD1. Germline lookup yields CDR1 LNHDA and CDR2 SQIVND (reference sequence). This CDR3 spans 12 amino acids. Trimming removed 7 bases from V and 4 bases from J; junction bases left unmatched: 3. The CDR3 is CASKEGAYGYTF. CDR3 nucleotides: TGTGCCAGTAAGGAGGGGGCCTATGGCTACACCTTC.

This clone was seen a handful of times. The genes are TRBV12-3 or TRBV12-4 and TRBJ1-1; perhaps TRBD1 as D (6 bases). Trimming took 6 bases from V and 9 from J, leaving 17 bases between them. The CDR3 has 13 amino acids. CDR3 region: CASSTPGRDKAFF. DNA of the CDR3: TGTGCCAGCAGCACACCCGGCCGGGACAAAGCTTTCTTT.